What follows describes a single T cell receptor beta chain. No antigen is known for it. Clones were sequenced by immunoSEQ multiplex PCR, and TCRdb holds only the in-frame ones, with some missing. Among fewer than 25,000 clones listed, about 81% were seen once. Germline CDR1 is SQVTM and CDR2 is ANQGSEA. This CDR3 contains 15 residues. The V and J ends lost 5 bases and 0 bases respectively, with 13 bases between them. The sample is drawn from a study of STAT5B mutations in CD4+ large granular lymphocyte leukemia. General study points: Without HLA matching, higher CD4+ than CD8+ T-LGLL clonality could reflect small sample size. 8/27 top patient clones versus 2/35 control clones were TRBV06-family.

This rearrangement joins TRBV29-1 to TRBJ1-4; D unresolved. The sequence derives from a human donor in good health. Sequenced material: CD4+ T cells from blood buffy coats. CDR3 loop: CSVRDTFATNEKLFF. CDR3 bases: TGCAGCGTTCGTGACACCTTTGCAACTAATGAAAAACTGTTTTTT.